This T cell receptor beta chain was obtained from a study of blood T cell repertoires in COVID-19. Study-wide background: Acute and convalescent COVID-19 specimens originated in the United States, Italy and Spain.

Everyone who took part was roughly 18 to 89 years old, and they came from about two dozen US areas. Exposed study participants had met a COVID-19 case within 2 weeks before entry. There are 13 residues in the CDR3. Germline assignment: CDR1 SGHAT and CDR2 FQNNGV. Between the trimmed V and J ends, which lost 11 bases and 5 bases, there was a span of 15 bases. Profiled with immunoSEQ multiplex PCR; TCRdb holds only in-frame clones, not every one. The sample carries over 200,000 clones, 88% recorded once. The V call is TRBV11-2, the J call TRBJ2-2, with a tentative D call TRBD2 (7 bases). The sequenced sample consisted of PBMCs or T cells enriched from blood (not recorded which). This clonotype was sampled from a woman younger than 45 who had been exposed to COVID-19. For the CDR3, the DNA is TGTGCCGGGGGGGTACAGGGTACCGGGGAGCTGTTTTTT. Amino acid sequence: CAGGVQGTGELFF.